This T cell receptor (beta chain) came from a study of T-cell memory formation after mild COVID-19. TCRdb ran MiXCR on the 5' RACE reads and lists one entry per CDR3 protein. The sample holds about 33,000 distinct CDR3 sequences, 20% to 25% seen once. This clonotype was observed at least ten times. Germline V gene sequence: CDR1 SGHRS, CDR2 YFSETQ. Deletions cut 0 bases from V and 8 bases from J, with 17 bases between. The CDR3 loop spans 16 amino acids. The chain carries TRBV5-1 and TRBJ2-2, with a weak D call TRBD2 (6 bases). The specimen was PBMCs or a T cell subset sorted from them (not recorded which). The TCR comes from an adult who had mild COVID-19 (a few samples of this study predate the infection). Cell type and time point are not known. CDR3 coding DNA: TGCGCCAGCAGCTTGGCGCTAGCGCAGCAAGGAGGGGAGCTGTTTTTT. Residues: CASSLALAQQGGELFF. Full variable domain (outside the CDR3, taken from reference TRBV5-1 and TRBJ2-2): KAGVTQTPRYLIKTRGQQVTLSCSPISGHRSVSWYQQTPGQGLQFLFEYFSETQRNKGNFPGRFSGRQFSNSRSEMNVSTLELGDSALYLCASSLALAQQGGELFFGEGSRLTVL.